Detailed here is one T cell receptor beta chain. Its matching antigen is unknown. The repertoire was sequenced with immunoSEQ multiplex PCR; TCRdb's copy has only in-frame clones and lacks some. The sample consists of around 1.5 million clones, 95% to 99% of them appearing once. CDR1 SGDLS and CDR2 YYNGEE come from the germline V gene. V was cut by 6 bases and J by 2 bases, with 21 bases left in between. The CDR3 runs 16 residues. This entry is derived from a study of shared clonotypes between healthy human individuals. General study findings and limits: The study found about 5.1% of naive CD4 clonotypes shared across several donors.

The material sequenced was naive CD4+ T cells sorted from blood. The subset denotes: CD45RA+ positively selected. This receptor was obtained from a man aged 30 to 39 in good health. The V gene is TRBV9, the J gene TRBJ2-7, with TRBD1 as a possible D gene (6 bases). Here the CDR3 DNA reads TGTGCCAGCAACGGGCTCCGGCAGGGGCCCCCCTACGAGCAGTACTTC. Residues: CASNGLRQGPPYEQYF.